This TCR beta chain was profiled in a study of T cells in Graves' hyperthyroidism and ophthalmopathy. Study-level points and caveats: From stable hyperthyroidism, ophthalmopathy was separated by a 13 V-J model.

This clonotype was picked up many times. Its antigen is unknown. RNA transcripts provided the source from which TCR beta CDR3 regions were amplified. HTBI primers drove first-round RT-PCR of the TCR CDR3. Using its own MiXCR run on the multiplex PCR reads, TCRdb lists one record per CDR3 protein. The table includes about 290,000 distinct CDR3 sequences, less than 15% detected once. The sequencing input was blood. The TCR sequence derives from a woman aged 25 to 39 with Graves' hyperthyroidism that later progressed to Graves' ophthalmopathy.

CDR3 amino acids: CASSPLLPGQAGNEQFF. Written as DNA, the CDR3 is TGTGCCAGCAGTCCGCTCCTCCCGGGACAGGCTGGCAATGAGCAGTTCTTC. The chain couples TRBV6-2 or TRBV6-3 to TRBJ2-1; 8 bases are shared with TRBD1. The germline gives CDR1 MNHEY, CDR2 SVGEGT. With 5 bases clipped from V and 6 bases from J, the junction kept 15 bases outside the gene matches. The CDR3 is 17 residues long.